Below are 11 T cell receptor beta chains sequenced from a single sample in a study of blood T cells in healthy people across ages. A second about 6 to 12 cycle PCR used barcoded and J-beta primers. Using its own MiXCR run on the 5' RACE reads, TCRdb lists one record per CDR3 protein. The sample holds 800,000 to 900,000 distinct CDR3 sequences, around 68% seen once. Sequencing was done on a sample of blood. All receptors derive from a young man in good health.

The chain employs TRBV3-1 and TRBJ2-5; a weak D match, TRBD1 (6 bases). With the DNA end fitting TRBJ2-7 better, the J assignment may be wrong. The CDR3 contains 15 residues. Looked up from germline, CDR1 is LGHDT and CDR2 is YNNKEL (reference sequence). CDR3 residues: CASRTPIGQTYEQYF. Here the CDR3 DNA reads TGTGCCAGCAGGACCCCAATAGGACAGACCTACGAGCAGTACTTC.

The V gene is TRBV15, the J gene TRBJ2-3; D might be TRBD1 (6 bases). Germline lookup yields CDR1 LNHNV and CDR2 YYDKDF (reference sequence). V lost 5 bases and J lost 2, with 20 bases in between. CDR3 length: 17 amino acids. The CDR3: CATSGPETGSFTDTQYF. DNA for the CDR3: TGTGCCACCAGCGGACCGGAGACAGGTAGTTTCACAGATACGCAGTATTTT.

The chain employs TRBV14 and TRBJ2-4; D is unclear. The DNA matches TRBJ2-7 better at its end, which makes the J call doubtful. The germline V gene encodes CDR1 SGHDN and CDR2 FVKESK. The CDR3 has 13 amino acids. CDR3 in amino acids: CASSQDRMHEQYF. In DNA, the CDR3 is TGTGCCAGCAGCCAAGATAGGATGCACGAGCAGTACTTC.

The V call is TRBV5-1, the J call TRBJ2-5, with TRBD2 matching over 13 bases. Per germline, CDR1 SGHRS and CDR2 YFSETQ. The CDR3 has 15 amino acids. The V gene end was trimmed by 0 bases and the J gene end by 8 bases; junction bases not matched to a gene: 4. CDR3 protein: CASSLGTSGGPTQYF. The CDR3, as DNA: TGCGCCAGCAGCTTGGGGACTAGCGGGGGACCTACCCAGTACTTC.

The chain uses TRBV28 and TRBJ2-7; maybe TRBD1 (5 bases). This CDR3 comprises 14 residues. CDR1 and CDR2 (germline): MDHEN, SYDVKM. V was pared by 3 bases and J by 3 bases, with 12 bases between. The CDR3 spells CASSLEGVIYEQYF. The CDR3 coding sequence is TGTGCCAGCAGTTTGGAAGGGGTAATCTACGAGCAGTACTTC.

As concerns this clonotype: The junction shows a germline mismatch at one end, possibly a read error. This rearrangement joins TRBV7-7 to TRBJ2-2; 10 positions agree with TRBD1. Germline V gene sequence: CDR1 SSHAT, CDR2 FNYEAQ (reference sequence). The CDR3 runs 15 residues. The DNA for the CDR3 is TGTGCTAGCAGTCCGGGACAGGGGATTTTCGGGGAGCTGTTTTTT. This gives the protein CASSPGQGIFGELFF.

The CDR3 reads CASRQEVSTGARGTEAFF. CDR3 DNA sequence: TGTGCCAGCAGACAGGAGGTTTCGACAGGGGCCCGGGGCACTGAAGCTTTCTTT. V is TRBV6-1 and J is TRBJ1-1; 8 bases line up with TRBD1. Germline CDR1 and CDR2: MNHNS and SASEGT. V was clipped by 6 bases and J by 4 bases; unmatched bases: 19. This CDR3 has 18 residues.

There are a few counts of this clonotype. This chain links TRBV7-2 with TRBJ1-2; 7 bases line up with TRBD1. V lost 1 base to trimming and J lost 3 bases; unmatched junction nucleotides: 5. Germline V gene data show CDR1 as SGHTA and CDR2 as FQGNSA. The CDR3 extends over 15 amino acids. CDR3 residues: CASSLGAGGDYGYTF. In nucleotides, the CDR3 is TGTGCCAGCAGCTTAGGGGCAGGGGGGGACTATGGCTACACCTTC.

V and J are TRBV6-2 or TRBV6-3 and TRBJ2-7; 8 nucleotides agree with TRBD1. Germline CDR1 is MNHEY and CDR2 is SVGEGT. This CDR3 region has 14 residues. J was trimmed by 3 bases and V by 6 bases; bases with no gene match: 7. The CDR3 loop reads CASRRDRIFYEQYF. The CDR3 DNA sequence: TGTGCCAGCAGACGGGACAGGATTTTCTACGAGCAGTACTTC.

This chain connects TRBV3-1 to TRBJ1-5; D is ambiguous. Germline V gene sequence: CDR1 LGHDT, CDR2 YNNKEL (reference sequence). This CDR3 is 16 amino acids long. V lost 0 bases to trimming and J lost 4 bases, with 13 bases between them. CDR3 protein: CASSQDGSSRNQPQHF. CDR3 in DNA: TGTGCCAGCAGCCAAGATGGTTCGAGCAGAAATCAGCCCCAGCATTTT. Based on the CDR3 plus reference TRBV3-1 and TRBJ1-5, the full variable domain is DTAVSQTPKYLVTQMGNDKSIKCEQNLGHDTMYWYKQDSKKFLKIMFSYNNKELIINETVPNRFSPKSPDKAHLNLHINSLELGDSAVYFCASSQDGSSRNQPQHFGDGTRLSIL.

CDR3 DNA sequence: TGTGCCAGCGCGAGGAGCGGCAATGAGCAGTTCTTC. This gives the protein CASARSGNEQFF. The chain couples TRBV11-3 to TRBJ2-1; D may be TRBD2 (5 bases). Germline-derived CDR1 and CDR2 are SGHNT and YENEEA. The CDR3 has 12 residues. V gave up 8 bases and J gave up 6 bases, with 11 bases separating them.